Shown below are 14 T cell receptor beta chains from a single sample sequenced in a study of blood T cell repertoires in COVID-19. Clones were read by immunoSEQ multiplex PCR, and TCRdb kept only the in-frame ones, dropping some. The sample includes about 15,000 clones, over 70% of them seen just once. The sample taken for sequencing was peripheral blood. These receptors came from a man aged 55 to 69 with acute or convalescent COVID-19.

V is TRBV18 and J is TRBJ2-4; tentative D call: TRBD2 (5 bases). Trimming stripped 0 bases from V and 3 bases from J, with 18 bases between. This CDR3 is 18 amino acids long. Germline lookup yields CDR1 KGHSH and CDR2 LQKENI. CDR3 in DNA: TGTGCCAGCTCACCACCGATGGGCAGCGGCTCTGGCAAAAACATTCAGTACTTC. Amino acids: CASSPPMGSGSGKNIQYF. Full variable domain (outside the CDR3, taken from reference TRBV18 and TRBJ2-4): NAGVMQNPRHLVRRRGQEARLRCSPMKGHSHVYWYRQLPEEGLKFMVYLQKENIIDESGMPKERFSAEFPKEGPSILRIQQVVRGDSAAYFCASSPPMGSGSGKNIQYFGAGTRLSVL.

This chain joins TRBV6-1 and TRBJ1-5; the match to TRBD1 covers 7 bases. The germline gives CDR1 MNHNS, CDR2 SASEGT. The V segment lost 3 bases and the J segment 1 base; nucleotides outside the gene matches: 6. CDR3 size: 16 residues. The CDR3: CASSDTGAGSNQPQHF. In nucleotides, the CDR3 is TGTGCCAGCAGTGACACAGGGGCAGGGAGCAATCAGCCCCAGCATTTT.

The V call is TRBV7-9, the J call TRBJ2-2, with D unresolved. V lost 2 bases and J 0 bases, leaving 10 bases between the germline ends. Germline lookup yields CDR1 SEHNR and CDR2 FQNEAQ (reference sequence). This CDR3 contains 16 residues. CDR3 in amino acids: CASSLKTPANTGELFF. The CDR3 nucleotides read TGTGCCAGCAGCTTAAAGACACCCGCGAACACCGGGGAGCTGTTTTTT.

This clone has a handful of counts. V is TRBV7-8 and J is TRBJ1-4; TRBD1 is a possible D gene (6 bases). Germline-derived CDR1 and CDR2 are SGHVS and FQNEAQ. V shed 3 bases and J shed 0 bases, with 14 bases lying between them. This CDR3 region has 17 residues. The CDR3 DNA is TGTGCCAGCAGCTTGGCCGTCGACAGGCCAACTAATGAAAAACTGTTTTTT. As protein: CASSLAVDRPTNEKLFF.

This clone was picked up a small number of times. This chain joins TRBV5-1 and TRBJ1-6, with TRBD1 matching 7 bases. This CDR3 is built from 13 residues. Germline CDR1 SGHRS, CDR2 YFSETQ. The junction had 0 bases not matched to a gene; V was cut back by 4 bases and J by 5 bases. CDR3 coding DNA: TGCGCCAGCAGCCAGGGGGATAATTCACCCCTCCACTTT. Translating gives CASSQGDNSPLHF.

The V call is TRBV25-1, the J call TRBJ2-5; 7 bases agree with TRBD2. CDR1 and CDR2 from the germline V gene are MGHDK and SYGVNS. V lost 1 base, J lost 5 bases, and 7 bases stayed unmatched. The CDR3 extends over 15 amino acids. The CDR3 reads CASSEFAGEGETQYF. CDR3 coding DNA: TGTGCCAGCAGTGAATTCGCGGGGGAGGGGGAGACCCAGTACTTC. The variable domain in full, with the rest retrieved from reference TRBV25-1 and TRBJ2-5, is EADIYQTPRYLVIGTGKKITLECSQTMGHDKMYWYQQDPGMELHLIHYSYGVNSTEKGDLSSESTVSRIRTEHFPLTLESARPSHTSQYLCASSEFAGEGETQYFGPGTRLLVL.

This clone appeared a few times. The chain combines TRBV5-6 with TRBJ1-1; D is possibly TRBD1 (5 bases). V lost 4 bases, J lost 3 bases, and 10 bases lay in between. In germline, CDR1 is SGHDT, CDR2 YYEEEE. CDR3 length: 13 amino acids. In nucleotides, the CDR3 is TGTGCCAGCAGCGTGGACACGTACACTGAAGCTTTCTTT. As protein: CASSVDTYTEAFF.

The chain couples TRBV4-1 to TRBJ1-1; 8 bases map to TRBD1. After removal of 4 bases from V and 0 bases from J, the junction contained 16 bases not matched to a gene. The CDR3 covers 19 residues. Germline values: CDR1 MGHRA, CDR2 YSYEKL. The CDR3, as DNA: TGCGCCAGCAGCCTTATTATTCCGCGACAGGGGATAATGAACACTGAAGCTTTCTTT. It encodes CASSLIIPRQGIMNTEAFF.

V and J are TRBV7-9 and TRBJ2-1; 7 bases agree with TRBD1. Germline loops: CDR1 SEHNR, CDR2 FQNEAQ (reference sequence). The CDR3 consists of 17 residues. Trimming took 5 bases from V and 0 from J; bases not matched to a gene: 10. The CDR3 loop is CASSMNRGRSSYNEQFF. DNA for the CDR3: TGTGCCAGCAGCATGAACAGGGGCCGTAGCTCCTACAATGAGCAGTTCTTC.

The chain couples TRBV6-6 to TRBJ1-2; 8 bases are shared with TRBD1. There are 18 residues in the CDR3. Germline assignment: CDR1 MNHNY and CDR2 SVGAGI (reference sequence). Germline trimming cut 5 bases from V and 6 bases from J; bases unmatched to any gene: 20. CDR3 nucleotide sequence: TGTGCCAGCAGTCGCGGACAGGGTGGAGCAGACTACTCAAATGGCTACACCTTC. Residues: CASSRGQGGADYSNGYTF.

In this sample, this clone turned up once. This chain uses TRBV28 with TRBJ2-7; 7 bases map to TRBD2. Germline values: CDR1 MDHEN, CDR2 SYDVKM. J was trimmed by 4 bases and V by 1 base; bases with no gene match: 7. The CDR3 extends over 15 amino acids. CDR3 in amino acids: CASSLSGGGTYEQYF. The DNA of the CDR3 is TGTGCCAGCAGTTTATCGGGAGGAGGAACTTACGAGCAGTACTTC.

This chain uses TRBV27 with TRBJ2-7; 7 bases match TRBD1. The CDR3 length is 14 residues. Losses at the gene ends were 4 bases for V and 3 bases for J; bases not matched to a gene: 6. Germline assignment: CDR1 MNHEY and CDR2 SMNVEV (reference sequence). CDR3 bases: TGTGCCAGCAGTTCTCGACAGGGTTTCTACGAGCAGTACTTC. This sequence encodes CASSSRQGFYEQYF.

By frequency in the sample, this clone is medium-sized. The chain combines TRBV7-2 with TRBJ2-2; the D is unclear. This CDR3 has 14 amino acids. Germline V gene lookup returns CDR1 SGHTA and CDR2 FQGNSA. The V end lost 5 bases, the J end lost 5 bases, and 12 bases lay between the germline ends. The CDR3 nucleotides read TGTGCCAGCAGCCCCTCCCGGAGAACCGGGGAGCTGTTTTTT. It translates to CASSPSRRTGELFF.

The CDR3 protein is CASSLDTERDGYTF. In DNA form, the CDR3 reads TGTGCCAGCAGCTTGGATACGGAGCGAGATGGCTACACCTTC. The rearrangement joins TRBV5-6 to TRBJ1-2; D is undetermined. The CDR3 spans 14 residues. The V end lost 0 bases, the J end lost 6 bases, and 12 bases lay between the germline ends. The germline V gene has CDR1 SGHDT and CDR2 YYEEEE. The variable domain in full, with the rest retrieved from reference TRBV5-6 and TRBJ1-2, is DAGVTQSPTHLIKTRGQQVTLRCSPKSGHDTVSWYQQALGQGPQFIFQYYEEEERQRGNFPDRFSGHQFPNYSSELNVNALLLGDSALYLCASSLDTERDGYTFGSGTRLTVV.